These 29 T cell receptor beta chains were sequenced from one sample in a study of blood T cell repertoires in COVID-19. The method was immunoSEQ multiplex PCR; TCRdb's version includes in-frame clones alone and lacks a portion of them. The data contain 200,000 to 300,000 clones, approximately 89% of them seen just once; the ten biggest clones take up just under 6.5%. The specimen sequenced was peripheral blood. Receptors were obtained from a woman younger than 45 with COVID-19, enrolled during active disease.

The chain employs TRBV21-1 and TRBJ2-5; the table's D call TRBD1 went unverified against the DNA. TRBV21-1 is classified as a pseudogene. There are 14 residues in the CDR3. The CDR3 loop is CASSMPGQQETQYF. Written as DNA, the CDR3 is TGTGCCAGCAGCATGCCAGGGCAACAAGAGACCCAGTACTTC.

This chain links TRBV7-8 with TRBJ1-4, with 8 bases matching TRBD1. From germline, CDR1 is SGHVS and CDR2 FQNEAQ. The V gene end was trimmed by 8 bases and the J gene end by 4 bases; junction bases not matched to a gene: 3. The CDR3 sequence is 13 residues long. CDR3 loop: CASRDRSNEKLFF. The CDR3 nucleotides read TGTGCCAGCCGGGACAGGAGTAATGAAAAACTGTTTTTT. Complete variable domain (other parts from reference TRBV7-8 and TRBJ1-4): GAGVSQSPRYKVAKRGQDVALRCDPISGHVSLFWYQQALGQGPEFLTYFQNEAQLDKSGLPSDRFFAERPEGSVSTLKIQRTQQEDSAVYLCASRDRSNEKLFFGSGTQLSVL.

The chain recombines TRBV27 with TRBJ2-2; TRBD2 might be the D (5 bases). There are 15 residues in the CDR3. The V end lost 6 bases, the J end lost 4 bases, and 15 bases lay between the germline ends. CDR1 is MNHEY, CDR2 SMNVEV, per germline (reference sequence). The CDR3 DNA is TGTGCCAGCAGGACGTCCACTAGTGTCACCGGGGAGCTGTTTTTT. This sequence encodes CASRTSTSVTGELFF.

This chain connects TRBV20-1 to TRBJ2-7; maybe TRBD2 (5 bases). CDR3 length: 11 amino acids. Germline V gene sequence: CDR1 DFQATT, CDR2 SNEGSKA (reference sequence). Trimming left V 1 base short and J 7 bases short, with 8 bases between. The CDR3 DNA sequence: TGCAGTGCTAGAGCCGGGGAAGAGCAGTACTTC. It is translated as CSARAGEEQYF.

The chain links TRBV4-2 to TRBJ2-1; the match to TRBD2 covers 14 bases. V trimming: 1 base; J trimming: 2 bases; junction bases outside the gene matches: 4. Germline CDR1 is LGHNA and CDR2 is YNFKEQ. This CDR3 has 18 amino acids. The CDR3 nucleotides are TGTGCCAGCAGCCAAGTAGAGACTAGCGGGGGGGCCTACAATGAGCAGTTCTTC. This codes for CASSQVETSGGAYNEQFF.

The chain couples TRBV10-3 to TRBJ2-3; 9 bases fit TRBD1. V lost 3 bases and J lost 4; bases outside the gene matches: 5. This CDR3 contains 15 residues. Looked up from germline, CDR1 is ENHRY and CDR2 is SYGVKD. The CDR3 DNA follows: TGTGCCATCAGTGATAAACAGGGGGCGGCAGATACGCAGTATTTT. This encodes CAISDKQGAADTQYF.

The chain employs TRBV24-1 and TRBJ2-1; TRBD1 matches at 9 bases. J was trimmed by 7 bases and V by 4 bases; bases with no gene match: 13. The CDR3 sequence is 17 residues long. Germline values: CDR1 KGHDR, CDR2 SFDVKD. This chain's CDR3 is CATSDLSVDRGRNEQFF. Here the CDR3 DNA reads TGTGCCACCAGTGACCTGTCCGTGGACAGGGGAAGGAATGAGCAGTTCTTC.

The chain uses TRBV18 and TRBJ2-5; a possible D gene is TRBD1 (5 bases). The CDR3 consists of 13 residues. V was cut by 6 bases and J by 4 bases, with 12 bases left in between. The V gene's germline CDR1 is KGHSH and CDR2 LQKENI. CDR3 loop: CASSQGVRETQYF. The DNA of the CDR3 is TGTGCCAGCTCTCAAGGGGTGCGAGAGACCCAGTACTTC.

V and J are TRBV18 and TRBJ2-3; no reliable D call. There are 14 residues in the CDR3. The V gene lost 3 bases and the J gene lost 8 bases, with 15 bases spanning the gap. Germline-derived CDR1 and CDR2 are KGHSH and LQKENI. The CDR3 DNA reads TGTGCCAGCTCACCCGACCTAGGCGCCGTTACGCAGTATTTT. This gives the protein CASSPDLGAVTQYF.

The rearrangement links TRBV6-4 to TRBJ2-3; TRBD2 might be the D (6 bases). With 0 bases removed from V and 2 bases from J, the gap between germline ends came to 9 bases. The germline V gene encodes CDR1 MRHNA and CDR2 SNTAGT. The CDR3 length is 15 residues. CDR3 protein: CASSDSAGHTDTQYF. The CDR3 DNA reads TGTGCCAGCAGTGACTCGGCGGGGCACACAGATACGCAGTATTTT.

This clone is a singleton in its sample. This chain uses TRBV18 with TRBJ2-7; TRBD2 matches 9 bases. Germline-derived CDR1 and CDR2 are KGHSH and LQKENI. The CDR3 totals 14 residues. The V gene end was trimmed by 6 bases and the J gene end by 4 bases; junction bases not matched to a gene: 7. The DNA of the CDR3 is TGTGCCAGCTCCGCGACTAGCGGAAGTTACGAGCAGTACGTC. Translated, it gives CASSATSGSYEQYV.

The chain employs TRBV5-6 and TRBJ2-1; D is ambiguous. Germline values: CDR1 SGHDT, CDR2 YYEEEE. The ends were cut back, 5 bases at V and 9 bases at J, with 15 bases in the middle. The CDR3 covers 13 residues. Written as DNA, the CDR3 is TGTGCCAGCAGAACGGTGGTGAGGAGTGAGCAGTTCTTC. It yields the protein CASRTVVRSEQFF.

The chain employs TRBV7-9 and TRBJ2-1, with TRBD2 as a possible D gene (6 bases). The CDR3 length is 14 residues. The V gene lost 3 bases and the J gene lost 0 bases, with 6 bases spanning the gap. Germline V gives CDR1 SEHNR, CDR2 FQNEAQ (reference sequence). Written as DNA, the CDR3 is TGTGCCAGCAGCTTGGGGGGCTCCTACAATGAGCAGTTCTTC. Residues: CASSLGGSYNEQFF.

The chain uses TRBV11-2 and TRBJ1-3; TRBD1 matches at 8 bases. The CDR3 has 13 residues. V lost 5 bases and J lost 4; bases outside the gene matches: 1. Germline V gives CDR1 SGHAT, CDR2 FQNNGV. CDR3 sequence: CASSRDRGNTIYF. CDR3 in DNA: TGTGCCAGCAGCCGGGACAGGGGAAACACCATATATTTT.

The chain combines TRBV6-5 with TRBJ1-1; the D is unclear. The CDR3 loop spans 15 amino acids. CDR1 and CDR2 from the germline V gene are MNHEY and SVGAGI. V was shortened by 8 bases and J by 4 bases, with 20 bases between the two germline ends. The CDR3 DNA reads TGTGCCAGCGGGTCGGAAGGAGCGGGGTTCACTGAAGCTTTCTTT. Translating gives CASGSEGAGFTEAFF.

J is TRBJ2-7 and V is TRBV6-1; possible D gene TRBD1, 6 bases. The CDR3 has 13 residues. CDR1 MNHNS and CDR2 SASEGT come from the germline V gene. The V end lost 3 bases, the J end lost 2 bases, and 8 bases lay between the germline ends. DNA of the CDR3: TGTGCCAGCAGTGATGGACAGACCTACGAGCAGTACTTC. Translated: CASSDGQTYEQYF.

V usage is TRBV24-1 and J usage is TRBJ2-1; TRBD2 agrees at 16 bases. J was trimmed by 8 bases and V by 4 bases; bases with no gene match: 13. The CDR3 sequence is 19 residues long. In germline, CDR1 is KGHDR, CDR2 SFDVKD. For the CDR3, the DNA is TGTGCCACCAGTGACGATTTACCGGGACTAGCGGGAGGGCCCGATGAGCAGTTCTTC. Its protein is CATSDDLPGLAGGPDEQFF.

J is TRBJ2-1 and V is TRBV7-9; 7 nucleotides align to TRBD1. The CDR3 spans 15 residues. Per the germline V gene, CDR1 is SEHNR and CDR2 is FQNEAQ (reference sequence). The V and J ends lost 5 bases and 5 bases, in that order; junction bases with no gene match: 9. CDR3 residues: CASSPPGQTHNEQFF. CDR3 bases: TGTGCCAGCAGCCCCCCGGGACAGACCCACAATGAGCAGTTCTTC.

The V call is TRBV5-8, the J call TRBJ1-5, with 7 bases fitting TRBD1. The CDR3 consists of 14 residues. The trim removed 5 bases at V and 2 bases at J, leaving 4 bases unmatched. In germline, CDR1 is SGHTS, CDR2 YDEGEE. CDR3 sequence (DNA): TGTGCCAGCAGTTTCCAGGGGGGCAATCAGCCCCAGCATTTT. Residues: CASSFQGGNQPQHF.

V gene TRBV19 combines with J gene TRBJ2-5; TRBD2 matches at 12 bases. There are 15 residues in the CDR3. CDR1 is LNHDA and CDR2 is SQIVND in the germline V gene (reference sequence). Unmatched junction bases numbered 5, after V lost 4 bases and J lost 5 bases. For the CDR3, the DNA is TGTGCCAGTAGTAGGACTAGCGGGACTCCGGAGACCCAGTACTTC. The encoded protein is CASSRTSGTPETQYF. The full variable domain, with the rest looked up from reference TRBV19 and TRBJ2-5, is DGGITQSPKYLFRKEGQNVTLSCEQNLNHDAMYWYRQDPGQGLRLIYYSQIVNDFQKGDIAEGYSVSREKKESFPLTVTSAQKNPTAFYLCASSRTSGTPETQYFGPGTRLLVL.

The chain is built from TRBV6-5 and TRBJ2-5, with unresolved D. The V end lost 4 bases, the J end lost 3 bases, and 3 bases lay between the germline ends. Germline V gene lookup returns CDR1 MNHEY and CDR2 SVGAGI. The CDR3 consists of 11 residues. The CDR3 spells CASSSKETQYF. In DNA, the CDR3 is TGTGCCAGCAGTTCTAAAGAGACCCAGTACTTC.

The chain couples TRBV6-6 to TRBJ1-5; possible D gene TRBD1, 6 bases. This CDR3 region has 13 residues. Germline V gene sequence: CDR1 MNHNY, CDR2 SVGAGI (reference sequence). Trimming removed 6 bases from V and 3 bases from J, with 9 bases in between. This CDR3 reads CASSQGSNQPQHF. CDR3 in DNA: TGTGCCAGCAGCCAGGGGTCCAATCAGCCCCAGCATTTT.

J is TRBJ1-5 and V is TRBV27, with 8 bases lining up with TRBD1. This CDR3 has 15 amino acids. Unmatched junction bases numbered 5, after V lost 5 bases and J lost 2 bases. Per germline, CDR1 MNHEY and CDR2 SMNVEV (reference sequence). The CDR3 loop is CASSPGGWGNQPQHF. The CDR3 coding sequence is TGTGCCAGCAGTCCAGGGGGCTGGGGCAATCAGCCCCAGCATTTT.

The chain employs TRBV6-2 or TRBV6-3 and TRBJ2-3, with 11 bases aligning to TRBD2. After removal of 4 bases from V and 2 bases from J, the junction contained 11 bases not matched to a gene. This CDR3 contains 18 residues. Germline values: CDR1 MNHEY, CDR2 SVGEGT. This CDR3 reads CASSLGLVAGGNTDTQYF. The DNA for the CDR3 is TGTGCCAGCAGTTTGGGGTTGGTAGCGGGGGGGAACACAGATACGCAGTATTTT.

The chain recombines TRBV5-1 with TRBJ2-5; 11 nucleotides agree with TRBD2. The CDR3 sequence is 15 residues long. Trimming removed 3 bases from V and 3 bases from J; junction bases left unmatched: 4. Germline-derived CDR1 and CDR2 are SGHRS and YFSETQ. The chain's CDR3 is CASSWLAGGEETQYF. The CDR3 DNA is TGCGCCAGCAGCTGGCTAGCGGGGGGTGAAGAGACCCAGTACTTC.

This clone was observed once. This chain links TRBV27 with TRBJ2-1; no clear D gene. CDR3 size: 15 residues. Between the trimmed V and J ends, which lost 5 bases and 2 bases, there was a span of 13 bases. Germline CDR1 is MNHEY and CDR2 is SMNVEV (reference sequence). The CDR3 DNA is TGTGCCAGCAGTCTCCTCCCTACCCCCTACAATGAGCAGTTCTTC. Its protein product is CASSLLPTPYNEQFF.

This chain joins TRBV27 and TRBJ2-6; no definite D call. This CDR3 is built from 13 residues. Trimming pared 4 bases from V and 1 base from J, leaving 2 bases between. Germline assignment: CDR1 MNHEY and CDR2 SMNVEV (reference sequence). The CDR3 coding sequence is TGTGCCAGCAGTTCATCTGGGGCCAACGTCCTGACTTTC. Amino acid sequence: CASSSSGANVLTF.

Here the CDR3 reads CASSYTHYSNQPQHF. CDR3 DNA: TGTGCCAGCAGTTACACACATTATAGCAATCAGCCCCAGCATTTT. J is TRBJ1-5 and V is TRBV6-2 or TRBV6-3; D is unclear. This CDR3 is 15 amino acids long. CDR1 and CDR2 (germline): MNHEY, SVGEGT. Trimming cost V 2 bases and J 0 bases, with 8 bases left between them.

The sample holds a few counts of this clone. The rearrangement links TRBV27 to TRBJ1-4; 8 bases are a match to TRBD1. Germline V lookup: CDR1 MNHEY, CDR2 SMNVEV (reference sequence). V dropped 5 bases and J dropped 4; count of bases not matched to a gene: 3. CDR3 length equals 14 residues. CDR3 DNA: TGTGCCAGCAGTCCTACAGGGGGTAATGAAAAACTGTTTTTT. Translation: CASSPTGGNEKLFF.